These 9 T cell receptor beta chains share one sample of origin, sequenced in a study of OX40 agonist ivuxolimab in advanced cancers. Method: immunoSEQ multiplex PCR; TCRdb's copy keeps in-frame clones and lacks some. The sample consists of tens of thousands of clones, around 85% of them appearing once. The source material was CD4+ or CD8+ T cells sorted from blood, sampled in a trial of the OX40 agonist ivuxolimab. Every receptor here comes from an adult with an advanced solid tumor such as melanoma, head and neck, liver or kidney cancer.

The chain combines TRBV4-1 with TRBJ2-7; 10 nucleotides line up with TRBD2. Germline loops: CDR1 MGHRA, CDR2 YSYEKL. CDR3 length: 14 residues. V dropped 3 bases and J dropped 4; count of bases not matched to a gene: 3. The CDR3: CASSHGLADYEQYF. CDR3 DNA: TGCGCCAGCAGCCACGGACTAGCGGATTACGAGCAGTACTTC.

This clone was detected once. This rearrangement joins TRBV4-1 to TRBJ1-1; the D is unclear. The CDR3 is made up of 15 amino acids. Germline CDR1 reads MGHRA; CDR2 reads YSYEKL. The V end was cut by 2 bases, the J end by 0 bases, with 10 bases between. CDR3 bases: TGCGCCAGCAGCCAATTAGAGAACCTGAACACTGAAGCTTTCTTT. Translating it yields CASSQLENLNTEAFF.

The chain couples TRBV27 to TRBJ2-7, with TRBD1 matching 7 bases. The CDR3 spans 14 residues. V trimming: 5 bases; J trimming: 3 bases; junction bases outside the gene matches: 7. Germline lookup yields CDR1 MNHEY and CDR2 SMNVEV (reference sequence). The CDR3: CASSEGTAGYEQYF. The CDR3 DNA is TGTGCCAGCAGTGAAGGGACAGCCGGCTACGAGCAGTACTTC.

This rearrangement joins TRBV5-1 to TRBJ2-6; D gene ambiguous. The V and J ends lost 0 bases and 1 base respectively, with 5 bases between them. The length of the CDR3 is 15 residues. Germline assignment: CDR1 SGHRS and CDR2 YFSETQ. The DNA of the CDR3 is TGCGCCAGCAGCTTGGACGCGTCTGGGGCCAACGTCCTGACTTTC. Its translation is CASSLDASGANVLTF.

The chain combines TRBV4-1 with TRBJ2-1, with D perhaps matching TRBD2 (7 bases). This CDR3 has 15 residues. The germline CDR1 and CDR2 sequences are MGHRA and YSYEKL. Trimming left V 3 bases short and J 8 bases short, with 17 bases between. The CDR3 DNA reads as TGCGCCAGCAGCCAGAGGACTAGTCGGGGGCATGAGCAGTTCTTC. Translated, it gives CASSQRTSRGHEQFF.

The chain has TRBV30 and TRBJ2-5, with D uncertain. Germline V gene lookup returns CDR1 GTSNPN and CDR2 SVGIG (reference sequence). This CDR3 has 16 residues. V was shortened by 0 bases and J by 0 bases, with 14 bases between the two germline ends. The CDR3 DNA reads TGTGCCTGGAGTGTATTTCGACACATTTACCAAGAGACCCAGTACTTC. It encodes CAWSVFRHIYQETQYF.

This clone was seen only once. The gene calls are TRBV6-1 and TRBJ1-5; 7 bases line up with TRBD1. The CDR3 length is 15 residues. The germline CDR1 and CDR2 sequences are MNHNS and SASEGT. V trimming: 6 bases; J trimming: 4 bases; junction bases outside the gene matches: 9. The CDR3 nucleotides read TGTGCCAGCAGGACCACAGGGGATTGGAATCAGCCCCAGCATTTT. Translating it yields CASRTTGDWNQPQHF.

This chain uses TRBV2 with TRBJ1-6; D gene unclear. The CDR3 is 16 residues long. CDR1 is SNHLY, CDR2 FYNNEI, per germline. V lost 7 bases and J lost 6, with 19 bases in between. The CDR3 coding sequence is TGTGCCAGCATAACCCAGTGGGCCTACGGTAATTCACCCCTCCACTTT. Amino acid sequence: CASITQWAYGNSPLHF. The full variable domain, completed using reference TRBV2 and TRBJ1-6, is EPEVTQTPSHQVTQMGQEVILRCVPISNHLYFYWYRQILGQKVEFLVSFYNNEISEKSEIFDDQFSVERPDGSNFTLKIRSTKLEDSAMYFCASITQWAYGNSPLHFGNGTRLTVT.

By sample share, this clone is medium-sized (0.01 to 0.1%). The V gene is TRBV6-1, the J gene TRBJ1-1; D remains unclear. Between the trimmed V and J ends, which lost 3 bases and 5 bases, there was a span of 16 bases. CDR1 is MNHNS and CDR2 is SASEGT in the germline V gene. The CDR3 runs 15 residues. The DNA for the CDR3 is TGTGCCAGCAGTGACACGGCGATAAGAGGTACTGAAGCTTTCTTT. Translating it yields CASSDTAIRGTEAFF.